This T cell receptor (beta chain) was identified in a study of siplizumab effects on memory and regulatory T cells. General study findings and limits: Tracing alloreactive clones into unstimulated subsets worked for only a minor fraction of them.

Germline CDR1 KGHSH, CDR2 LQKENI. Trimming pared 2 bases from V and 1 base from J, leaving 9 bases between. This CDR3 comprises 15 residues. Comments on this clone: The target antigen is unknown.

Profiled with immunoSEQ multiplex PCR; TCRdb holds only in-frame clones, not every one. There are about 100,000 clones in the sample; about 95% occur only once, and over 1% lies in the top ten. The sequenced sample was non-Treg CD4+ T cells sorted from blood. V gene TRBV18 combines with J gene TRBJ1-3, with no clear D. The TCR sequence derives from a human donor in good health. The DNA for the CDR3 is TGTGCCAGCTCACCAGTACATCAGTCTGGAAACACCATATATTTT. It codes for CASSPVHQSGNTIYF.